The present T cell receptor beta chain was sequenced within a study of spatial heterogeneity in lung cancer. On the study more broadly: Beta-chain sequences consistently outnumbered alpha-chain sequences in detection.

The time point here: sample taken at primary tumor resection. Unsorted whole RNA of tumor, nontumor lung or frozen PBMC was sequenced. Samples came from roughly 72 TRACERx patients with untreated early-stage lung cancer. Carried by each TCR cDNA molecule was a unique molecular identifier. TCRdb independently ran MiXCR on the 5' RACE reads; one entry per CDR3 protein. Counted here are roughly 4,600 distinct CDR3 sequences, about 16% occurring once; the ten biggest clones make up 20% to 25%. With 8 bases removed from V and 6 bases from J, the gap between germline ends came to 14 bases. The CDR3 runs to 13 residues. Germline CDR1 reads DFQATT; CDR2 reads SNEGSKA (reference sequence). This clonotype is deemed medium-sized.

The rearrangement joins TRBV20-1 to TRBJ1-6; tentatively, D is TRBD1 (6 bases). Sequenced here: normal lung tissue next to the tumor, sampled at surgery. The sequence was obtained from a male donor with early-stage non-small cell lung cancer. CDR3 amino acids: CSTTRDTNSPLHF. DNA of the CDR3: TGCAGTACTACTCGGGACACTAATTCACCCCTCCACTTT.